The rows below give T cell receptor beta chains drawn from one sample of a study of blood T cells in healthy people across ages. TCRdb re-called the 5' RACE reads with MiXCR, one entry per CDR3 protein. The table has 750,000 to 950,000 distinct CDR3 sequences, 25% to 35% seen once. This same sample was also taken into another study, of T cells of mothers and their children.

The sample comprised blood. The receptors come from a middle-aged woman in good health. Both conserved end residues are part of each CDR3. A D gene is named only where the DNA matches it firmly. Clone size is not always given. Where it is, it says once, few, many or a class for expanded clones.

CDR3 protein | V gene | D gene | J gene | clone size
CAGSPNGVYEQYF | TRBV7-2 | NA | NA | few
CSARARTTRDHGYTF | TRBV20-1 | NA | TRBJ1-2 | many
CASSTTGGNTIYF | TRBV5-4 | TRBD1 | TRBJ1-3 | NA
CASRGLAGRPRTGELFF | TRBV11-2 | TRBD2 | TRBJ2-2 | NA
CASSQDWAGSNEQYF | TRBV4-2 | NA | TRBJ2-7 | many
CASSEAVSGAGNGYTF | TRBV2 | NA | TRBJ1-2 | few
CASSPTTGRSTEAFF | TRBV18 | TRBD1 | TRBJ1-1 | few
CASSHPSGGTDTQYF | TRBV4-1 | TRBD2 | TRBJ2-3 | NA
CASSHYSGQAGTEAFF | TRBV4-1 | TRBD1 | TRBJ1-1 | many
CASGLKDGDTEAFF | TRBV7-2 | NA | TRBJ1-1 | NA
CASSRGLAGANEQFF | TRBV28 | TRBD2 | TRBJ2-1 | NA
CASSLSALAAYEQYF | TRBV28 | NA | TRBJ2-7 | many
CASSGLAGGNQETQYF | TRBV7-2 | TRBD2 | TRBJ2-5 | NA
CASSEPGDSCEQYF | TRBV7-2 | NA | TRBJ2-7 | few
CASSQEGPWGGRGETQYF | TRBV4-3 | TRBD2 | TRBJ2-5 | NA
CASSVWAASTEAFF | TRBV7-2 | NA | TRBJ1-1 | NA